The rows below give T cell receptor beta chains drawn from one sample of a study of OX40 agonist ivuxolimab in advanced cancers. Only in-frame clones appear in the TCRdb table, and some are missing; sequencing was by immunoSEQ multiplex PCR. This table has about 40,000 clones, approximately 83% appearing once. Specimen: CD4+ or CD8+ T cells sorted from blood, collected in a trial of the OX40 agonist ivuxolimab. These receptors all come from an adult with an advanced solid tumor such as melanoma, head and neck, liver or kidney cancer. Each CDR3 is given with its conserved first and last residue. The D gene is left open where the match is weak. Rows may omit the clone size; those that give it use once, few, many or a size class.

>TRBD1|TRBJ2-7|-|TRBV6-5
TGTGCCAGCAGGACAGGGGGCCCCTACGAGCAGTACTTC
CASRTGGPYEQYF
>TRBD1|TRBJ1-4|-|TRBV7-2
TGTGCCAGCAGCGACAGGGCTGCTAATGAAAAACTGTTTTTT
CASSDRAANEKLFF
>-|TRBJ1-5|few|TRBV7-9
TGTGCCAGCAGCCCTCAAGGGGATCAGCCCCAGCATTTT
CASSPQGDQPQHF
>-|TRBJ1-6|-|TRBV4-2
TGTGCCAGCAGCCAAGACTCTTTGGGATCTTGGAGCTCCTATAATTCACCCCTCCACTTT
CASSQDSLGSWSSYNSPLHF
>TRBD1|TRBJ1-5|few|TRBV6-4
TGTGCCAAAGTAACAGGGGTGGACAATCAGCCCCAGCATTTT
CAKVTGVDNQPQHF
>TRBD2|TRBJ2-5|-|TRBV7-2
TGTGCCAGCAGCTTAGACGGGAGGGCCGGGGAGACCCAGTACTTC
CASSLDGRAGETQYF
>-|TRBJ1-1|-|TRBV30
TGTGCCTGGAGTGTAAAGTGGACAGCGAACACTGAAGCTTTCTTT
CAWSVKWTANTEAFF
>-|TRBJ1-2|-|TRBV29-1
TGCAGCGTTGAAGATCGAGGCTATGGCTACACCTTC
CSVEDRGYGYTF
>-|TRBJ2-7|-|TRBV4-1
TGCGCCAGCAGCCAAGATCAAAGGGGGTCCTACGAGCAGTACTTC
CASSQDQRGSYEQYF
>-|TRBJ1-1|-|TRBV7-9
TGTGCCAGCAGCTTTGGGGGGTGGACTGAAGCTTTCTTT
CASSFGGWTEAFF
>TRBD1|TRBJ2-7|-|TRBV5-6
TGTGCCAGCACCCTGGACAGGGCTTACGAGCAGTACTTC
CASTLDRAYEQYF
>TRBD2|TRBJ2-3|-|TRBV27
TGTGCCAGCAGTTCACTAGCGGGAGTTCGGGCAGATACGCAGTATTTT
CASSSLAGVRADTQYF
>TRBD2|TRBJ2-1|-|TRBV6-6
TGTGCCACCGTACTTAGCGGGAGGGGATCCTACAATGAGCAGTTCTTC
CATVLSGRGSYNEQFF
>-|TRBJ1-1|-|TRBV27
TGTGCCAGCACCTCCCTGATGGCGCTGAACACTGAAGCTTTCTTT
CASTSLMALNTEAFF
>-|TRBJ1-3|once|TRBV7-9
TGTGCCAGCAGCTTAGAGTCAAACACCATATATTTT
CASSLESNTIYF
>-|TRBJ1-5|-|TRBV19
TGTGCCAGTAGCATAGGGTCGGTTGGCAATCAGCCCCAGCATTTT
CASSIGSVGNQPQHF
>-|TRBJ2-7|once|TRBV4-3
TGCGCCAGCAGCCAAGATCGGGCCCGAGACAACGGAAACGAGCAGTACTTC
CASSQDRARDNGNEQYF
>-|TRBJ1-5|-|TRBV19
TGTGCCAGTAGATCCCCCCGGAGCGGAAGCAATCAGCCCCAGCATTTT
CASRSPRSGSNQPQHF
>TRBD2|TRBJ2-3|-|TRBV9
TGTGCCAGCACCGCGGGGGGGATATGGGGAGATACGCAGTATTTT
CASTAGGIWGDTQYF
>-|TRBJ2-3|-|TRBV4-2
TGTGCCAGCAGCCAAGGAGTCTCGGGGGCCTCAGATACGCAGTATTTT
CASSQGVSGASDTQYF
>-|TRBJ2-2|-|TRBV30
TGTGCCTGCCCTCAGGGCATCTCTCTGAACACCGGGGAGCTGTTTTTT
CACPQGISLNTGELFF
>-|TRBJ2-3|few|TRBV16
TGTGCCAGCAGCCACCACCTCGGGTCTTCCCGCACAGATACGCAGTATTTT
CASSHHLGSSRTDTQYF
>-|TRBJ2-3|-|TRBV7-3
TGTGCCAGCAGCTTAGGGTGGGGAGCGGATACGCAGTATTTT
CASSLGWGADTQYF
>-|TRBJ2-1|-|TRBV19
TGTGCCAGTAGTGCCTCTAAGACTTACTCCTACAATGAGCAGTTCTTC
CASSASKTYSYNEQFF
>TRBD1|TRBJ1-1|-|TRBV4-1
TGCGCCAGCAGCCAAGGGACAGGTGTCATGAACACTGAAGCTTTCTTT
CASSQGTGVMNTEAFF
>TRBD1|TRBJ2-7|-|TRBV4-1
TGCGCCAGCAGCCAGCCGCTGGGACAGGGAAGCGAGCAGTACTTC
CASSQPLGQGSEQYF
>TRBD2|TRBJ2-1|-|TRBV11-2
TGTGCCAGCAGACCGCGGGAGTCTGGATCCTACAATGAGCAGTTCTTC
CASRPRESGSYNEQFF
>TRBD2|TRBJ2-7|once|TRBV9
TGTGCCAGCAGCGCGGGGGGCTACGAGCAGTACTTC
CASSAGGYEQYF
>TRBD1|TRBJ2-7|few|TRBV27
TGTGCCAGCAGTATCCTTCCGGTGGGACAGAAAGCCTACGAGCAGTACTTC
CASSILPVGQKAYEQYF
>-|TRBJ2-5|-|TRBV28
TGTGCCAGCAGTTTGGGGGCTAGTTCGTCAGAGACCCAGTACTTC
CASSLGASSSETQYF
>TRBD1|TRBJ2-7|once|TRBV6-5
TGTGCCAGCAGTTACTCAAGGACAGGGACCTACGAGCAGTACTTC
CASSYSRTGTYEQYF
>-|TRBJ2-7|-|TRBV9
TGTGCCAGCAGCGTAGCGGACCACTACGAGCAGTACTTC
CASSVADHYEQYF
>-|TRBJ1-5|once|TRBV7-8
TGTGCCAGCAGCCCCGGACAGAATCAGCCCCAGCATTTT
CASSPGQNQPQHF
>-|TRBJ2-1|-|TRBV27
TGTGCCAGCAGTCCCGACTTCGGAGGGACCTACAATGAGCAGTTCTTC
CASSPDFGGTYNEQFF
>-|TRBJ2-2|-|TRBV28
TGTGCCAGCAGCCGACCCAACACCGGGGAGCTGTTTTTT
CASSRPNTGELFF
>-|TRBJ2-3|-|TRBV19
TGTGCCAGTAGTACCGGACTCCTCGGAGATACGCAGTATTTT
CASSTGLLGDTQYF
>-|TRBJ2-1|-|TRBV9
TGTGCCAGCAGCGTAGTTTACAATGAGCAGTTCTTC
CASSVVYNEQFF
>-|TRBJ2-1|-|TRBV7-8
TGTGCCAGCAGCCAATGGTATGAGCAGTTCTTC
CASSQWYEQFF
>-|TRBJ2-7|-|TRBV28
TGTGCCAGCAGTTCCAACTACATTATAACAGGGGCCACTAGCGGAATCTACGAGCAGTACTTC
CASSSNYIITGATSGIYEQYF
>TRBD2|TRBJ2-1|-|TRBV27
TGTGCCAGCAGTCTACTAGCGGGAGTGAGGAATGAGCAGTTCTTC
CASSLLAGVRNEQFF
>-|TRBJ2-7|-|TRBV7-9
TGTGCCAGCAGCTTAGGTTCCTCCTCCTACGAGCAGTACTTC
CASSLGSSSYEQYF
>TRBD2|TRBJ2-1|-|TRBV9
TGTGCCAGCGCCGGACTAGCGGGTCCTTCGGAGCAGTTCTTC
CASAGLAGPSEQFF
>TRBD1|TRBJ1-3|once|TRBV6-6
TGTGCCAGCAAGACAGGGGGGCGAAACACCATATATTTT
CASKTGGRNTIYF
>-|TRBJ2-1|-|TRBV7-6
TGTGCCAGCAGCTTAGTGCGGGCCGGGTACAATGAGCAGTTCTTC
CASSLVRAGYNEQFF
>-|TRBJ2-1|-|TRBV7-6
TGTGCCAGCAGCTTAGGGGGGCCTAGTGATGGCAATGAGCAGTTCTTC
CASSLGGPSDGNEQFF
>TRBD2|TRBJ2-4|-|TRBV28
TGTGCCAGCAGTTCCAGGACTAGGAGTAGGAACATTCAGTACTTC
CASSSRTRSRNIQYF
>TRBD1|TRBJ1-4|-|TRBV5-6
TGTGCCAGCAGCTTGGGGACAGGAAAGGAAAAACTGTTTTTT
CASSLGTGKEKLFF
>TRBD2|TRBJ2-3|-|TRBV18
TGTGCCAGCTCACTGAACGGGAGGGCCACAGATACGCAGTATTTT
CASSLNGRATDTQYF
>-|TRBJ2-2|-|TRBV7-9
TGTGCCAGCAGTATCGGCGATCAAGCTTCTGGCACCGGGGAGCTGTTTTTT
CASSIGDQASGTGELFF
>-|TRBJ1-3|-|TRBV9
TGTGCCAGCGCCGGAAACACCATATATTTT
CASAGNTIYF